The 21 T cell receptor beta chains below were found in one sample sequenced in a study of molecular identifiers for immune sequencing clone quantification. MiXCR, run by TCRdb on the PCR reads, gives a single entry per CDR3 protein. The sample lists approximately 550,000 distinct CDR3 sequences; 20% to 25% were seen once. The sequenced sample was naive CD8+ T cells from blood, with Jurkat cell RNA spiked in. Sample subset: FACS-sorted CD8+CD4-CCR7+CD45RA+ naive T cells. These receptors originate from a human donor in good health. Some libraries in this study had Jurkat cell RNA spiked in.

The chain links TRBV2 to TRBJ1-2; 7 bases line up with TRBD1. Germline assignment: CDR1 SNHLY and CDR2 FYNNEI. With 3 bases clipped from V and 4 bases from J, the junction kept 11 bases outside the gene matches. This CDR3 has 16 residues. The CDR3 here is CASSEPGQPISYGYTF. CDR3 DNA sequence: TGTGCCAGCAGTGAGCCGGGACAGCCAATCTCCTATGGCTACACCTTC.

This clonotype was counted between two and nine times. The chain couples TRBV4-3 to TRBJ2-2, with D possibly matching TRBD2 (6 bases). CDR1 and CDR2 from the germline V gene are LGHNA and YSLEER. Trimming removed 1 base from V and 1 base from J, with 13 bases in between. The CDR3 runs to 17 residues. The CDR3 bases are TGCGCCAGCAGCCAAGTCATAGCTAGCGAGAACACCGGGGAGCTGTTTTTT. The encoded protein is CASSQVIASENTGELFF.

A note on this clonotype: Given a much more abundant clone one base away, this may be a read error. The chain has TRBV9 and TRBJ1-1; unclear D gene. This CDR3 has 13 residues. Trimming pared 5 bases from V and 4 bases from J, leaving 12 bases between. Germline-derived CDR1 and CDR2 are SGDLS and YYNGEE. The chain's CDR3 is CASSEWSSTEAFF. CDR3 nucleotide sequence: TGTGCCAGCAGTGAATGGAGTAGCACTGAAGCTTTCTTT.

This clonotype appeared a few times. CDR3 sequence reads: CASSYPDNEQFF. CDR3 DNA: TGTGCCAGCAGTTACCCGGACAATGAGCAGTTCTTC. The chain couples TRBV6-2 or TRBV6-3 to TRBJ2-1, with D hard to call. The CDR3 is 12 amino acids. Germline loops: CDR1 MNHEY, CDR2 SVGEGT. Trimming removed 2 bases from V and 5 bases from J, with 4 bases in between.

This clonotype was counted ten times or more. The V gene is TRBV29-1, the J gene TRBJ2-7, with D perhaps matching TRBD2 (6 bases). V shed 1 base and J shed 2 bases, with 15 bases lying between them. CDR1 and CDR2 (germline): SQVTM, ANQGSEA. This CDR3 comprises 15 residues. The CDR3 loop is CSVEGVEGSPYEQYF. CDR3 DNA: TGCAGCGTTGAAGGAGTGGAGGGGTCCCCCTACGAGCAGTACTTC.

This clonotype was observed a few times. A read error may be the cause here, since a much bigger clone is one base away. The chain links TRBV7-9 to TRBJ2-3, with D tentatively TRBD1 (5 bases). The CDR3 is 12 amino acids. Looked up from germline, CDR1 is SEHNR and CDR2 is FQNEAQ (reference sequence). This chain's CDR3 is CAGSAGTDTQYF. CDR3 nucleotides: TGTGCCGGCAGCGCAGGGACAGATACGCAGTATTTT.

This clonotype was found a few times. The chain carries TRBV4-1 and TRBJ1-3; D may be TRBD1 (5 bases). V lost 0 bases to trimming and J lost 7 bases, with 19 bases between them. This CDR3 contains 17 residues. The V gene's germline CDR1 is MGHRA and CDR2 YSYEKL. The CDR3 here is CASSQDHGRGRWNTIYF. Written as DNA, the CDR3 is TGCGCCAGCAGCCAAGACCACGGGAGGGGCCGGTGGAACACCATATATTTT.

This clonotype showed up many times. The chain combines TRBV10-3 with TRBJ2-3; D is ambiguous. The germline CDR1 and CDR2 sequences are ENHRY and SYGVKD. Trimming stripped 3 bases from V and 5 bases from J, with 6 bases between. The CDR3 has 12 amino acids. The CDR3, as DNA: TGTGCCATCAGTGATTCGAGAGATACGCAGTATTTT. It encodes CAISDSRDTQYF.

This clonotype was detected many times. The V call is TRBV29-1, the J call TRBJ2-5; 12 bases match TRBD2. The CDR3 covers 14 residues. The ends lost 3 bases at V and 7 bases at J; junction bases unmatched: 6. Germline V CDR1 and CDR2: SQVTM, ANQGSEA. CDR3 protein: CSVEGLAGHRTQYF. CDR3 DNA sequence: TGCAGCGTTGAGGGACTAGCGGGCCACCGGACCCAGTACTTC.

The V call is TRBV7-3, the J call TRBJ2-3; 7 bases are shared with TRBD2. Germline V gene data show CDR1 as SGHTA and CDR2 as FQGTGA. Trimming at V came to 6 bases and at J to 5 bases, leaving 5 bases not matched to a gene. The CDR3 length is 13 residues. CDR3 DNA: TGTGCCAGCAGTTTAGGCGGGAGAGATACGCAGTATTTT. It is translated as CASSLGGRDTQYF.

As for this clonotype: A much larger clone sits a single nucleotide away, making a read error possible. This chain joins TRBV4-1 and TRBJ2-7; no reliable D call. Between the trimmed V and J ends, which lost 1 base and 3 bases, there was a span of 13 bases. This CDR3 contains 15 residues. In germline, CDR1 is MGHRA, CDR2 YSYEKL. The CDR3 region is CASSQAPQVRYEQYF. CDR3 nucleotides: TGCGCCAGCAGCCAAGCCCCCCAGGTGCGCTACGAGCAGTACTTC.

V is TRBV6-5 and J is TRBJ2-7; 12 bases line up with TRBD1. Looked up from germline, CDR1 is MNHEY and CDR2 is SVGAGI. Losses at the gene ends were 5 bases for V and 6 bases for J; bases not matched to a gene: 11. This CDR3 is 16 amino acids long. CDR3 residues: CASSRTSGTGGVEQYF. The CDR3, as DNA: TGTGCCAGCAGTCGAACCTCCGGGACAGGGGGCGTCGAGCAGTACTTC.

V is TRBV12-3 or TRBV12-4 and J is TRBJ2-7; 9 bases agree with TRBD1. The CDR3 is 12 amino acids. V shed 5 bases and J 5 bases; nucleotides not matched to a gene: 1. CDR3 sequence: CASSTGGDEQYF. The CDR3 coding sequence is TGTGCCAGCAGTACAGGGGGCGACGAGCAGTACTTC.

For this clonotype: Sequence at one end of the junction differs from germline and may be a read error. CDR3 in amino acids: CASNEARLNTGELLF. The CDR3 nucleotides read TGTGCCAGTAACGAGGCTAGATTGAACACCGGGGAGCTGCTTTTT. The chain uses TRBV19 and TRBJ2-2; D might be TRBD2 (5 bases). The germline CDR1 and CDR2 sequences are LNHDA and SQIVND (reference sequence). The CDR3 is made up of 15 amino acids.

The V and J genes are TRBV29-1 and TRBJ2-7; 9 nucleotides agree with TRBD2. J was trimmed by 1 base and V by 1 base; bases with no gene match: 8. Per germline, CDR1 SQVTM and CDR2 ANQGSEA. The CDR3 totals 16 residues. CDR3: CSVEVLLAGSSYEQYF. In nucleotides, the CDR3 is TGCAGCGTTGAAGTCCTCCTAGCGGGATCTTCCTACGAGCAGTACTTC.

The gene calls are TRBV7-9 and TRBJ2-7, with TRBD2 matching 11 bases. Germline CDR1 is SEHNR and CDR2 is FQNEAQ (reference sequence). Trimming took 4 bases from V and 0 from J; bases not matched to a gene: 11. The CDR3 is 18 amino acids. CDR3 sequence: CASSSGSTSGVLSYEQYF. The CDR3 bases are TGTGCCAGCAGCTCGGGTTCGACTAGCGGGGTCCTCTCCTACGAGCAGTACTTC.

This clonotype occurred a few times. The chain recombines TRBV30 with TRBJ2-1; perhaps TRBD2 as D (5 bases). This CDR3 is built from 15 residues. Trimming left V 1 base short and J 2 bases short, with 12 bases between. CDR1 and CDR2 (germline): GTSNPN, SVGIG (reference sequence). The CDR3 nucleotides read TGTGCCTGGAGTGCACGCCCGGGAACCTACAATGAGCAGTTCTTC. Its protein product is CAWSARPGTYNEQFF.

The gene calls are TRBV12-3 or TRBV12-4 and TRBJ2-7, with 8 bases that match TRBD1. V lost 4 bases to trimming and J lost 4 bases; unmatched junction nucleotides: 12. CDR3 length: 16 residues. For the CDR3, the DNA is TGTGCCAGCAGTTCCCGACGACAGGGGCTAGAGTACGAGCAGTACTTC. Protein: CASSSRRQGLEYEQYF.

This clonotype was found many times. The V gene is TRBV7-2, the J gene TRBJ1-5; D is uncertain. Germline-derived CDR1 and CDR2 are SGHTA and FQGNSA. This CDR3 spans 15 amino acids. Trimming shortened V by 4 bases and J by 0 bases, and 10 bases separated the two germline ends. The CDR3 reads CASSYDDNSNQPQHF. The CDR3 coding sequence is TGTGCCAGCAGCTACGATGACAATAGCAATCAGCCCCAGCATTTT.

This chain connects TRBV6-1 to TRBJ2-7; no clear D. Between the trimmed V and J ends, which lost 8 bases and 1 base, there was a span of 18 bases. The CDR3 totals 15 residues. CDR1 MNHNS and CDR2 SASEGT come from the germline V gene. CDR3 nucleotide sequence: TGTGCCAGCGGTGCTCGTGGCTCGGTATCCTACGAGCAGTACTTC. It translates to CASGARGSVSYEQYF.

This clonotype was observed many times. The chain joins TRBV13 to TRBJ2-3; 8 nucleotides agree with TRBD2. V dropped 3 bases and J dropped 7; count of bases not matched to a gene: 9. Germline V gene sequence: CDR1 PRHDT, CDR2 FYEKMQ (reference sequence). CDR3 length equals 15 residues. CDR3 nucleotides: TGTGCCAGCAGCTTTGAGGGCGGGAGGATGAATACGCAGTATTTT. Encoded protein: CASSFEGGRMNTQYF.